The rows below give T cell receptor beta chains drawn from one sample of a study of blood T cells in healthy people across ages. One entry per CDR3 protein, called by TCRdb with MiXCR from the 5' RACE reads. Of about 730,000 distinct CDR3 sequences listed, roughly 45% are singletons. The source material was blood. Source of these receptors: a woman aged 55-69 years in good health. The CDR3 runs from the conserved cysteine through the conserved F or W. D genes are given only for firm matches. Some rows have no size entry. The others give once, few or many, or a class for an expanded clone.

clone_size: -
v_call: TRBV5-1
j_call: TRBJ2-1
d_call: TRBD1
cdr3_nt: TGCGCCAGCAGCCCCCCCAGGGGGCTTGGAGCGCCACAGCAGTTCTTC
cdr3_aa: CASSPPRGLGAPQQFF

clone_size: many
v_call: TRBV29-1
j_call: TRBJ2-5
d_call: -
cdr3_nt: TGCAGCGCCCTCGACCAAGAGACCCAGTACTTC
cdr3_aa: CSALDQETQYF

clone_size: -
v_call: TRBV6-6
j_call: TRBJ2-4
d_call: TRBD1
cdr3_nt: TGTGCCAGCACCCACGGACAGGGCAGGGACATTCAGTACTTC
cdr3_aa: CASTHGQGRDIQYF

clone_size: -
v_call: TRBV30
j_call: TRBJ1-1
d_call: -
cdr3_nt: TGTGCCTGGAGCCCTCGGCAGAACACTGAAGCTTTCTTT
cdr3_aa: CAWSPRQNTEAFF

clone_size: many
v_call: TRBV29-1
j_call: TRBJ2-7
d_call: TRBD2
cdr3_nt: TGCAGCGTGGAGCGGGAGACCCCCGGCGAGCAGTACTTC
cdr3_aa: CSVERETPGEQYF

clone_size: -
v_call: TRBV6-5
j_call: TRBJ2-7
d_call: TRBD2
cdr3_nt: TGTGCCAGCACCAAGGGCGGGAGTGTAGCCTACGAGCAGTACTTC
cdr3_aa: CASTKGGSVAYEQYF

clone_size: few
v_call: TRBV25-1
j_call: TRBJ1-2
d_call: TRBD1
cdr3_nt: TGTGCCAGCAGTGAATTTGGGACAGGGAGCTGGTACTATGGCTACACCTTC
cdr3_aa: CASSEFGTGSWYYGYTF

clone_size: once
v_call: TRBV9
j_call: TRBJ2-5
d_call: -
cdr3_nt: TGTGCCAGCAGCCCTCTTCCGGCGGGCCAAGAGACCCAGTACTTC
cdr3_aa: CASSPLPAGQETQYF

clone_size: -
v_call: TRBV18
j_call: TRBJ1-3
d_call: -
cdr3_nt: TGTGCCAGCTCACAACGACAGGAGGTGGGAAACACCATATATTTT
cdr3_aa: CASSQRQEVGNTIYF

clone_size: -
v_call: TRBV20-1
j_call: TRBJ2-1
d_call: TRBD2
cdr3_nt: TGCAGTGGCGGAAGCGGGAGGACATACAATGAGCAGTTCTTC
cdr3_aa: CSGGSGRTYNEQFF

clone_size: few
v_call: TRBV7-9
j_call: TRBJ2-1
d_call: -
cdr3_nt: TGTGCCAGCAGCTCCCCTTCGGCCCAGGCCACAAAATACAATGAGCAGTTCTTC
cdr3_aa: CASSSPSAQATKYNEQFF

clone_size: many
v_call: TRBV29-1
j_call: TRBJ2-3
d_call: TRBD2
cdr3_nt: TGCAGCGTTGAAGGTGGGGGGGCAGATACGCAGTATTTT
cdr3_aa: CSVEGGGADTQYF

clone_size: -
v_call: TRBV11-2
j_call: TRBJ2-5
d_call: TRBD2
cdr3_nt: TGTGCCAGCAGCTCCACTAGCGGTACTGAGACCCAGTACTTC
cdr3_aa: CASSSTSGTETQYF

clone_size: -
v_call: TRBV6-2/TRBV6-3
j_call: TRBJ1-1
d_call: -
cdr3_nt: TGTGCCAGCAGAAGCAATGGGGGATCCACTGAAGCTTTCTTT
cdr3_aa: CASRSNGGSTEAFF

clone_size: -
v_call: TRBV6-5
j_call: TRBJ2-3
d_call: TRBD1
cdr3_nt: TGTGCCAGCAGTTACTCGGGACAGTACACGCAGTATTTT
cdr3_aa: CASSYSGQYTQYF

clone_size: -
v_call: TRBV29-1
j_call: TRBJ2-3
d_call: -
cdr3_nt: TGCAGCGTGGGAGTAGGCAGGGGGCGGGCGGGAGAGGATACGCAGTATTTT
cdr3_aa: CSVGVGRGRAGEDTQYF

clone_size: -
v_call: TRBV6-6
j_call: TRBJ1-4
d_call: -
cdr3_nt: TGTGCCAGCAGTTACTCGATGTCCGGACAGAGGAATGAAGAACTGTTTTTT
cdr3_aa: CASSYSMSGQRNEELFF

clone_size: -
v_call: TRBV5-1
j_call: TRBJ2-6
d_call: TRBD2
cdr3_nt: TGCGCCAGCAGATCGTATAGCGGGACCCTCTCTGGGGCCAACGTCCTGACTTTC
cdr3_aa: CASRSYSGTLSGANVLTF

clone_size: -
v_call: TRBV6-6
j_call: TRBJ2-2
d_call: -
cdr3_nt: TGTGCCAGCAGTTACGCGGGCCCGCCGGGGGAGCTGTTTTTT
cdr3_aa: CASSYAGPPGELFF

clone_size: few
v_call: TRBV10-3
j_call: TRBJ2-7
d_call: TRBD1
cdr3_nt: TGTGCCATCAGTTCCGGGACAGGGGGGTTGAGGGAGCAGTACTTC
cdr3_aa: CAISSGTGGLREQYF

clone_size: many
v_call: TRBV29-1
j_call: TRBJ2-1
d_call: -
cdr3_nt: TGCAGCGGGGCCCGAGTGGCCAACTCCTACAATGAGCAGTTCTTC
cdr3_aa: CSGARVANSYNEQFF

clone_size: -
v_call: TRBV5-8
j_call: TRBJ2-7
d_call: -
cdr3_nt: TGTGCCAGCAGCTTGGAGTACTCCTTCCGGTCTTACGAGCAGTACTTC
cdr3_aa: CASSLEYSFRSYEQYF

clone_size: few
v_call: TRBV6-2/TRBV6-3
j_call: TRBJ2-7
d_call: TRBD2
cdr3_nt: TGTGCCAGCACCACGGGACTAGCCTACGAGCAGTACTTC
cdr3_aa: CASTTGLAYEQYF

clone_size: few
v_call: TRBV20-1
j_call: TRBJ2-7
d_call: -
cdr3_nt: TGCAGTGCTAGTAGGCCCCAGAGCGGGTCGACCTACGAGCAGTACTTC
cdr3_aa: CSASRPQSGSTYEQYF

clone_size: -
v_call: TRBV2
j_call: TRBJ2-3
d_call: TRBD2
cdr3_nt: TGTGCCAGCATGGGGGGGAGCGATAGCACAGATACGCAGTATTTT
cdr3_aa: CASMGGSDSTDTQYF

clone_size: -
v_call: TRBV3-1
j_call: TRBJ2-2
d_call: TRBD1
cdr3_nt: TGTGCCAGCAGCCACAGGGGGCTGGGCACCGGGGAGCTGTTTTTT
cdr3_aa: CASSHRGLGTGELFF

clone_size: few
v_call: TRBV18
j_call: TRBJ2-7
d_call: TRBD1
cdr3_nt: TGTGCCAGCTCACCCCCGGGACAGACCTACGAGCAGTACTTC
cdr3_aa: CASSPPGQTYEQYF

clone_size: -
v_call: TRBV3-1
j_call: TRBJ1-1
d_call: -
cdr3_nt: TGTGCCAGCAGCCAAGATCGAGGCGTAGTCACTGAAGCTTTCTTT
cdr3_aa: CASSQDRGVVTEAFF

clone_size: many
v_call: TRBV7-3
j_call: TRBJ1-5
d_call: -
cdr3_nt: TGTGCCAGCAGCTTAAGCGGGTCCTCCTTTCAGCCCCAGCATTTT
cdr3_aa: CASSLSGSSFQPQHF

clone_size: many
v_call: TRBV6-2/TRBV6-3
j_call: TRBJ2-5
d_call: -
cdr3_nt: TGTGCCAGCAATTCAGGGGCCGGTAAAGAGACCCAGTACTTC
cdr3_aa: CASNSGAGKETQYF

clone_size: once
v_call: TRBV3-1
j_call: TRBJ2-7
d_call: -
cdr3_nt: TGTGCCAGCAGCCAAGCCAGAGACAGGAAAAGATGCGAGCAGTACTTC
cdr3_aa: CASSQARDRKRCEQYF

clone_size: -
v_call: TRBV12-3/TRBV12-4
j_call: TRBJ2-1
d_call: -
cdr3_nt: TGTGCCAGCAGCTCTACGGTATACAATGAGCAGTTCTTC
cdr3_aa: CASSSTVYNEQFF

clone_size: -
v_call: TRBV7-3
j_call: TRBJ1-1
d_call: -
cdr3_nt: TGTGCCAGCAGCTTAAGTGGGGACGGGGGGGCTTTCTTT
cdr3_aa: CASSLSGDGGAFF

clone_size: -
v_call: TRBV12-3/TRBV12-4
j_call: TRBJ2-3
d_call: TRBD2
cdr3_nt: TGTGCCAGCAGCCCGCGGGGGGGGAGCGTGGATACGCAGTATTTT
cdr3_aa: CASSPRGGSVDTQYF

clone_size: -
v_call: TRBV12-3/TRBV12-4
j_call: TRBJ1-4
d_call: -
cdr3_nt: TGTGCCAGCAGCCCGGACATTATCTTTAGTCGAAAACTGTTTTTT
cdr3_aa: CASSPDIIFSRKLFF

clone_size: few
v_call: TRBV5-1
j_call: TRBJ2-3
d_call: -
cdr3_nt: TGCGCCAGCAGCTTGGGCGGGGAGTCGGGGACGCAGTATTTT
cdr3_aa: CASSLGGESGTQYF

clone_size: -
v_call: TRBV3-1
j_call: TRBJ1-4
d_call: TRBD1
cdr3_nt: TGTGCCAGCAGCCTCTCAGGGGGTGAAAAACTGTTTTTT
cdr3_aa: CASSLSGGEKLFF

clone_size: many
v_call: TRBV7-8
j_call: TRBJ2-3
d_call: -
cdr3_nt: TGTGCCAGCAGCTTAGCTATAGGGGTTATTGGTGATACGCAGTATTTT
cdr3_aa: CASSLAIGVIGDTQYF

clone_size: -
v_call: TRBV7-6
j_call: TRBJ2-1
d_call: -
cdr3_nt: TGTGCCAGCACCCCTCAGGTCCCAGACAATGAGCAGTTCTTC
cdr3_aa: CASTPQVPDNEQFF

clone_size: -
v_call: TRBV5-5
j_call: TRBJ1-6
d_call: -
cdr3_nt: TGTGCCAGCAGACCGGACGGACCCTCGGCCCTCCACTTT
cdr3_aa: CASRPDGPSALHF

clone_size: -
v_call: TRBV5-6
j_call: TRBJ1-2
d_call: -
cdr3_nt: TGTGCCAGCAGCTTGGGGAGGGACTACTATGGCTACACCTTC
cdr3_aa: CASSLGRDYYGYTF

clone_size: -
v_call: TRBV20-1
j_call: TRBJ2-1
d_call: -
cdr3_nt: TGCAGTGCTTCAATCCTGGGCGGCAGCTCCTACAATGAGCAGTTCTTC
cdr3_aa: CSASILGGSSYNEQFF

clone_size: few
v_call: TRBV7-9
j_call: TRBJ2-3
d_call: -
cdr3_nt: TGTGCCAGCAGCACACACCAGAGCACAGATACGCAGTATTTT
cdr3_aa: CASSTHQSTDTQYF

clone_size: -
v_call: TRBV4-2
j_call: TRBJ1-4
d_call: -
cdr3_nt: TGTGCCAGCAGCCAAGATCTTAAAGGGGTCACAACTAATGAAAAACTGTTTTTT
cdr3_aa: CASSQDLKGVTTNEKLFF

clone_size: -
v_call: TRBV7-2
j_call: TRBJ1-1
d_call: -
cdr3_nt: TGTGCCAGCAGCTTCAGTACGGGCAACACTGAAGCTTTCTTT
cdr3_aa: CASSFSTGNTEAFF

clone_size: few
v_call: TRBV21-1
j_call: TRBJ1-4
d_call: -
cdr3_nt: TGTGCCAGCAGCACGACACTAGGGACAGGGAACGGGTCAACTAATGAAAAACTGTTTTTT
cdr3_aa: CASSTTLGTGNGSTNEKLFF

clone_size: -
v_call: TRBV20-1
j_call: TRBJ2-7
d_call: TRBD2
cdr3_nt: TGCAGTGCTAGAACGGGACTAGCGGGGGCCCCTTACGAGCAGTACTTC
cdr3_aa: CSARTGLAGAPYEQYF

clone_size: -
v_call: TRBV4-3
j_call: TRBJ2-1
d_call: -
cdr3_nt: TGCGCCAGCAGCCAAGATCTGGTATATGAGCAGTTCTTC
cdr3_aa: CASSQDLVYEQFF

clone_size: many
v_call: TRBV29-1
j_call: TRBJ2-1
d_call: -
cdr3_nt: TGCAGCGTTGAGGAACAGGCGGCCTACAATGAGCAGTTCTTC
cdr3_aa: CSVEEQAAYNEQFF

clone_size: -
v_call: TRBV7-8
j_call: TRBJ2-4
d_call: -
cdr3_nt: TGTGCCAGCAGCCCCCTCGGGGACGGGGGGCAATTAAGGCAGAACCTTCAGTACTTC
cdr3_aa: CASSPLGDGGQLRQNLQYF

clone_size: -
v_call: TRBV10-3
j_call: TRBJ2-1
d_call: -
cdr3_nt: TGTGCCATCAGTGAGTCCCTGTCAGAGCAGTTCTTC
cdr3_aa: CAISESLSEQFF

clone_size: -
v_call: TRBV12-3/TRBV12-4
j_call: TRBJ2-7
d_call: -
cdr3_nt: TGTGCCAGCAGTTCTAGGTCCGGGGTGGCGGTCCCCTACAATGAGCAGTACTTC
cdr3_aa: CASSSRSGVAVPYNEQYF

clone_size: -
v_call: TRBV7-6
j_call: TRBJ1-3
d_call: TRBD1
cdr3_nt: TGTGCCAGCAGCTCAGGGACAGGGGCTTCAGTAAACACCATATATTTT
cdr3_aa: CASSSGTGASVNTIYF

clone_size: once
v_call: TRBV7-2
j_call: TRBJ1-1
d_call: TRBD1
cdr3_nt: TGTGCCAGCAGCTTATACAGGGGTACTGAAGCTTTCTTT
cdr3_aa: CASSLYRGTEAFF

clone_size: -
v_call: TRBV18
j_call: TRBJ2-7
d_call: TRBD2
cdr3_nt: TGTGCCAGCTCACGACGTCTGGACCCAGGGGGGACTAGCGCCAATGAGCAGTACTTC
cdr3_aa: CASSRRLDPGGTSANEQYF

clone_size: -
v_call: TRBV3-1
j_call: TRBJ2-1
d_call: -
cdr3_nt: TGTGCCAGCAGCCTGCCGGGACAAGGAACCTACGAGCAGTTCTTC
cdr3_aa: CASSLPGQGTYEQFF

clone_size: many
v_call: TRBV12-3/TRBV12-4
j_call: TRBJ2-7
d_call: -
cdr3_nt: TGTGCCAGCAGCGATACCGGGAACCTACCCTACGAGCAGTACTTC
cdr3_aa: CASSDTGNLPYEQYF

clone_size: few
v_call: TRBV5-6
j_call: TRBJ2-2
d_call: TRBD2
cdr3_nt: TGTGCCAGCAGCCCAAAGAAACTAGCGGGGGCAGGGACCGGGGAGCTGTTTTTT
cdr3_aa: CASSPKKLAGAGTGELFF